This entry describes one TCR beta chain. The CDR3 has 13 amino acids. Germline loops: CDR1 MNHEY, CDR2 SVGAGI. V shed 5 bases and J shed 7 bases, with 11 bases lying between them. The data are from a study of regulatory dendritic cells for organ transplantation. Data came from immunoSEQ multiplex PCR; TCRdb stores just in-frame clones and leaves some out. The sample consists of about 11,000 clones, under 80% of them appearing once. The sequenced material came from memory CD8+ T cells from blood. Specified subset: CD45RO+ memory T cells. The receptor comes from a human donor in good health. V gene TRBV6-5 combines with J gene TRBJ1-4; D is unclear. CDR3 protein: CASSTGNREKLFF. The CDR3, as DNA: TGTGCCAGCAGTACCGGGAACCGTGAAAAACTGTTTTTT.